These T cell receptor beta chains were read from a single sample in a study of post-analysis software for immune sequencing data. TCRdb recomputed calls from the PCR reads with MiXCR, one row per CDR3 protein. The sample shows more than 500,000 distinct CDR3 sequences, around 36% of them seen only once. Material: blood. The receptors were sampled from a girl younger than 18 with multiple sclerosis. Both conserved end residues are trimmed from each CDR3. Each record gives: V gene, CDR3 length, CDR3 protein.

TRBV5-1 12 ASSLDYTNTEAF
TRBV3-1 13 ASSQRWTANYGYT
TRBV21-1 12 LYWGDPTNEKLF
TRBV6-5 12 ASRRDGSADTQY
TRBV7-3 11 ASSSGQGPEAF
TRBV28 16 ASSFSPGLGTSTDTQY
TRBV11-2 11 ASSHPGGQGYT
TRBV13 15 ASSLDLSGGSTDTQY
TRBV7-8 16 ASSTRLAGDPYQETQY
TRBV7-3 14 ASSSQARGLFGEQF
TRBV4-1 12 ASSHQTGMGEAF
TRBV20-1 12 SALLGSRAETQY
TRBV7-9 11 ASSGDSSYEQY
TRBV5-5 13 ASSWGPERAGELF
TRBV3-1 14 ASSQGLAGGNNEQF